Each of the 5 T cell receptor beta chains below was sequenced from the same sample in a study of CD8 T cells in ankylosing spondylitis. Via MiXCR, TCRdb re-called the 5' RACE reads, giving one row per CDR3 protein. The data contain around 130,000 distinct CDR3 sequences, around 9.3% of them seen just once; the ten biggest clones take up about 3.6%. The sample comprised blood, either unsorted or a sorted T cell fraction (not recorded which). All receptors come from a male donor with ankylosing spondylitis or in good health (not recorded which).

This clonotype was observed at least ten times. The V call is TRBV20-1, the J call TRBJ2-7, with 15 bases identical to TRBD2. Germline loops: CDR1 DFQATT, CDR2 SNEGSKA (reference sequence). V was clipped by 6 bases and J by 5 bases; unmatched bases: 11. CDR3 length: 16 residues. The CDR3 bases are TGCAGTGCCGGACTAGCGGGAGGGCCCTATATCGACGAGCAGTACTTC. Amino acids: CSAGLAGGPYIDEQYF.

This clonotype was recorded at least ten times. This chain joins TRBV20-1 and TRBJ1-5; weak D call: TRBD1 (5 bases). Germline-derived CDR1 and CDR2 are DFQATT and SNEGSKA (reference sequence). The V and J ends lost 6 bases and 4 bases respectively, with 19 bases between them. CDR3 size: 15 residues. CDR3 loop: CSANRGGTANQPQHF. The DNA of the CDR3 is TGCAGTGCAAACCGGGGGGGGACGGCAAATCAGCCCCAGCATTTT.

CDR3 DNA sequence: TGTGCCAGCAGCCAGAGAGGCGAGCGGCGGAATGAGCAGTTCTTC. As protein: CASSQRGERRNEQFF. The chain carries TRBV7-9 and TRBJ2-1, with a weak D call TRBD2 (5 bases). Germline CDR1 reads SEHNR; CDR2 reads FQNEAQ (reference sequence). V lost 5 bases to trimming and J lost 7 bases, with 18 bases between them. The CDR3 is made up of 15 amino acids.

Worth noting for this clonotype: With a much larger clone just one base away, this may be a read error. CDR3 region: CASRDRPGQSNTGKLFF. In nucleotides, the CDR3 is TGTGCCAGCAGAGATAGACCGGGACAGAGTAACACCGGGAAGCTGTTTTTT. The J gene is TRBJ2-2, the V gene TRBV28; TRBD1 agrees at 7 bases. CDR1 and CDR2 from the germline V gene are MDHEN and SYDVKM. This CDR3 is 17 amino acids long.

Many counts were recorded for this clonotype. The chain combines TRBV20-1 with TRBJ2-7; 7 bases align to TRBD1. V shed 0 bases, J shed 0 bases, and the junction held 5 bases outside the gene matches. The CDR3 loop spans 15 amino acids. Per the germline V gene, CDR1 is DFQATT and CDR2 is SNEGSKA (reference sequence). The CDR3 coding sequence is TGCAGTGCTAGAGACCGACAGGGTGGCTCCTACGAGCAGTACTTC. Its protein is CSARDRQGGSYEQYF.